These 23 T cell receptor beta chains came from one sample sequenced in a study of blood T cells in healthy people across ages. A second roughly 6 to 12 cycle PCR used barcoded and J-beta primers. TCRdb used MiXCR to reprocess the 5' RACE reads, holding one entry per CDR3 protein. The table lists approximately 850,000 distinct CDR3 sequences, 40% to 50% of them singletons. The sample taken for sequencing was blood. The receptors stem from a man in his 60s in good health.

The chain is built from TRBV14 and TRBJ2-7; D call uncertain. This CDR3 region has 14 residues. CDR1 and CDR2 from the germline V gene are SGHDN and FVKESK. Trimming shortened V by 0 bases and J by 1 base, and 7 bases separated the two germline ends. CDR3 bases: TGTGCCAGCAGCCAAGACGGTTATTCCTACGAGCAGTACTTC. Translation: CASSQDGYSYEQYF. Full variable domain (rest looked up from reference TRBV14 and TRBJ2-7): EAGVTQFPSHSVIEKGQTVTLRCDPISGHDNLYWYRRVMGKEIKFLLHFVKESKQDESGMPNNRFLAERTGGTYSTLKVQPAELEDSGVYFCASSQDGYSYEQYFGPGTRLTVT.

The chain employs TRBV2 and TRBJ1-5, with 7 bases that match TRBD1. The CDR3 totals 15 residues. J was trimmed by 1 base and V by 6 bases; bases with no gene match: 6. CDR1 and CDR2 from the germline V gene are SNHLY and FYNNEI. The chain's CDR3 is CASRRQGLSNQPQHF. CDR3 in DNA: TGTGCCAGCAGACGACAGGGCCTAAGCAATCAGCCCCAGCATTTT.

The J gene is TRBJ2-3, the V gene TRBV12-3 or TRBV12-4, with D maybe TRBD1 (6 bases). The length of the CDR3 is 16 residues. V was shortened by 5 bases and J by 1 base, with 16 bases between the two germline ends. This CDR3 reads CASSPWGQDRTDTQYF. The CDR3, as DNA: TGTGCCAGCAGTCCATGGGGGCAAGATCGCACAGATACGCAGTATTTT.

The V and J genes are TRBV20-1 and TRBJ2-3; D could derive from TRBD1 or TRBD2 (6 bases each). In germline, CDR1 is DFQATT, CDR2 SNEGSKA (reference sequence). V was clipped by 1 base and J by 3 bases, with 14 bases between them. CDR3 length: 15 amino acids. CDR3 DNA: TGCAGTGCTAGAGTAGGAGGGGGAAAGACAGATACGCAGTATTTT. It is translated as CSARVGGGKTDTQYF.

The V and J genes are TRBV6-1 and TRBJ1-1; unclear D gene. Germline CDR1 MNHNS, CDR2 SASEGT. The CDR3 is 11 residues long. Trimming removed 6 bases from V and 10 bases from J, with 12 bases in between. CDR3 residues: CASSPGPIAFF. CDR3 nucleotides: TGTGCCAGCAGCCCCGGGCCTATAGCTTTCTTT.

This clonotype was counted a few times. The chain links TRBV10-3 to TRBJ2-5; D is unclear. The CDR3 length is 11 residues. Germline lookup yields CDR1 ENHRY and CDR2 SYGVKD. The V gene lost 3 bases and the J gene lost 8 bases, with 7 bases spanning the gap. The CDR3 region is CAISDGLTQYF. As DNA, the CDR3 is TGTGCCATCAGTGATGGGTTAACCCAGTACTTC.

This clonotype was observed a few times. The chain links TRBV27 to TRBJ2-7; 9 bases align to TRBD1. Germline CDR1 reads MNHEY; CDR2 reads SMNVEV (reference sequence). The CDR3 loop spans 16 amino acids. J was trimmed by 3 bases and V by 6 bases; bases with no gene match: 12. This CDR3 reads CASRQVGQGKRYEQYF. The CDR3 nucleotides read TGTGCCAGCAGGCAAGTAGGACAGGGGAAACGCTACGAGCAGTACTTC.

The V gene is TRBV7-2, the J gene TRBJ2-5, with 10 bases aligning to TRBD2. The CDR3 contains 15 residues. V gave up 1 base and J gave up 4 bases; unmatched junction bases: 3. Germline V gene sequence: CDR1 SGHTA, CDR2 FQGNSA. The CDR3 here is CASSLGGLATETQYF. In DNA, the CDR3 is TGTGCCAGCAGCTTAGGGGGACTAGCGACAGAGACCCAGTACTTC.

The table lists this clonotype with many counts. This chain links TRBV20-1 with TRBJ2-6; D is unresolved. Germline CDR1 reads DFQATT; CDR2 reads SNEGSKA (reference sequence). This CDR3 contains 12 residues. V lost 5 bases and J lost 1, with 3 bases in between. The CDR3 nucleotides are TGCAGTGCTGGTTCTGGGGCCAACGTCCTGACTTTC. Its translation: CSAGSGANVLTF.

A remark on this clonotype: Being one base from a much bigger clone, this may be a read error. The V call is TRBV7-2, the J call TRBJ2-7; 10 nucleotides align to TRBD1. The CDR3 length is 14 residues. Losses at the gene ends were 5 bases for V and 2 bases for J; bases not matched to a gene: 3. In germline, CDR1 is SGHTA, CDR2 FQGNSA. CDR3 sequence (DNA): TGTGCCAGCAGCGCCGGGACAGGGGCCTACGAGCAGTACTTC. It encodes CASSAGTGAYEQYF.

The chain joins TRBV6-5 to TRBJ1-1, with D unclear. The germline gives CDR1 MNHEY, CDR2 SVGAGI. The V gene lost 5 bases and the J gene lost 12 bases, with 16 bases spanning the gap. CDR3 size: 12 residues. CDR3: CASSPGPRGTFF. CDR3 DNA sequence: TGTGCCAGCAGTCCTGGACCCCGCGGGACTTTCTTT.

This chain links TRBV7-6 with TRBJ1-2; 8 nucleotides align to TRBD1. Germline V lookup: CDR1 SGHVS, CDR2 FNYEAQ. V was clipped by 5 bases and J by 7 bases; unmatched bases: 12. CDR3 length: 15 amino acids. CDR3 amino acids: CASSPEWDRLRGYTF. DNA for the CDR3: TGTGCCAGCAGCCCAGAATGGGACAGGTTACGTGGCTACACCTTC. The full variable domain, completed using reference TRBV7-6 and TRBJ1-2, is GAGVSQSPRYKVTKRGQDVALRCDPISGHVSLYWYRQALGQGPEFLTYFNYEAQQDKSGLPNDRFSAERPEGSISTLTIQRTEQRDSAMYRCASSPEWDRLRGYTFGSGTRLTVV.

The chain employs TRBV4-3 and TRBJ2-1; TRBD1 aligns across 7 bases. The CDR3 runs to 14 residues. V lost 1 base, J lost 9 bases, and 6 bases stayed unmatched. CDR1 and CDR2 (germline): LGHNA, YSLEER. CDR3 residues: CASSQGPTGFEQFF. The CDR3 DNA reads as TGCGCCAGCAGCCAAGGGCCGACAGGGTTTGAGCAGTTCTTC.

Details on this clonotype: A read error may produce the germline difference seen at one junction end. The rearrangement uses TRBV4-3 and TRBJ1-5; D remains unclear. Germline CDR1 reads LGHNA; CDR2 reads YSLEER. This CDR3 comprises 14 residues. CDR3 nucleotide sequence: TGCGCCGGCAGCCAGCTAGGTGGCAATCAGCCCCAGCATTTT. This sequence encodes CAGSQLGGNQPQHF.

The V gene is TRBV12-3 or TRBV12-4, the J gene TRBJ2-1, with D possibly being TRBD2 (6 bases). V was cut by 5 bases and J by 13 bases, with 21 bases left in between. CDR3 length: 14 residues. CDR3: CASSVGTDRETQFF. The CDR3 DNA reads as TGTGCCAGCAGTGTCGGGACCGACCGGGAGACCCAGTTCTTC.

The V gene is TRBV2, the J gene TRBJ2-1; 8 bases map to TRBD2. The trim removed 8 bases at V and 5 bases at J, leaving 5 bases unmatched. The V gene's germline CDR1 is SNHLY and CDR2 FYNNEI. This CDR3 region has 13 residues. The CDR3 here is CASRGGLDNEQFF. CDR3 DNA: TGTGCCAGCCGGGGGGGCCTCGACAATGAGCAGTTCTTC.

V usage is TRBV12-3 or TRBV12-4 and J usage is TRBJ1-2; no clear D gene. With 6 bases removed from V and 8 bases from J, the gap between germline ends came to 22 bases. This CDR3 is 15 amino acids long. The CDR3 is CASSLTGPNSGGYTF. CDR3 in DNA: TGTGCCAGCAGCCTGACCGGGCCAAACTCGGGGGGCTACACCTTC.

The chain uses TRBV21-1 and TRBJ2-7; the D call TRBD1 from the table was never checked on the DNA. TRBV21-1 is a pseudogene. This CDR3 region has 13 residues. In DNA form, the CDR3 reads TGTGCCAGCATAGGGGGTAGCAGCTACGAGCAGTACTTC. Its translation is CASIGGSSYEQYF.

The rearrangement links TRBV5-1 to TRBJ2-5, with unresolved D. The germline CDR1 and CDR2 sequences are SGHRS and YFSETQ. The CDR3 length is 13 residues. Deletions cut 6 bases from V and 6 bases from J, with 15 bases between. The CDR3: CASKQVVDQTQYF. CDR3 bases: TGCGCCAGCAAGCAGGTGGTTGATCAGACCCAGTACTTC.

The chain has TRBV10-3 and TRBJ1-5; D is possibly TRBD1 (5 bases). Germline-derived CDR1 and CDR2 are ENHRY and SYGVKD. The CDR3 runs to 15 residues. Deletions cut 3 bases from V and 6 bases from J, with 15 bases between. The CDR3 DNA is TGTGCCATCAGTGATCCAGGGAGATCGGGTCAGCCCCAGCATTTT. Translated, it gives CAISDPGRSGQPQHF.

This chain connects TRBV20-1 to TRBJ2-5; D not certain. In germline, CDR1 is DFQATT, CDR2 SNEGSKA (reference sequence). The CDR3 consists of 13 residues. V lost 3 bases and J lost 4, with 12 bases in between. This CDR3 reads CSASGVLGETQYF. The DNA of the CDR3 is TGCAGTGCTAGTGGGGTTTTGGGAGAGACCCAGTACTTC.

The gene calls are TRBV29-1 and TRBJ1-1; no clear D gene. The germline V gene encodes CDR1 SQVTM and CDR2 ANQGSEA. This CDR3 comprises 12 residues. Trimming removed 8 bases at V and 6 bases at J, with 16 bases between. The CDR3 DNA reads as TGCAGCTCGAGGCGGGGAGCCCCTGAAGCTTTCTTT. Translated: CSSRRGAPEAFF.

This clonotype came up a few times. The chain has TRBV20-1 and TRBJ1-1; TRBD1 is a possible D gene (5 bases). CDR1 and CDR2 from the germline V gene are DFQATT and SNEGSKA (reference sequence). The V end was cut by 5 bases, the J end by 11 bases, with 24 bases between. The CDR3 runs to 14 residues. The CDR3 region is CSALADRKGAAAFF. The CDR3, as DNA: TGCAGTGCTCTTGCCGACAGAAAGGGAGCTGCGGCTTTCTTT.